This TCR beta chain emerged from a study of Ad26.COV2.S vaccination and SARS-CoV-2 variants. Overall study context: Donor had been placed in the Ad26.COV2.S arm of the COV1001 trial.

TCRdb's table, derived via immunoSEQ multiplex PCR, lists solely in-frame clones and lacks some. The top ten clones hold about 3.5% of a sample with about 280,000 clones, around 87% of them seen once. Treatment in this sample: approximately 18 received Ad26.COV2.S at low or high dose, single or two shots; 5 received placebo; per-sample allocation not given. Day 63 after the first vaccine or placebo injection was the time point for sampling. The TCR sequence derives from a person aged 18-65 years who received the Ad26.COV2.S COVID-19 vaccine or a placebo. This sample comprised peripheral blood, obtained in a trial of Ad26.COV2.S vaccine versus placebo.

CDR3 nucleotide sequence: TGTGCCAGCAGCCAAGATCCGGGGACAGGGGCATATGGCTACACCTTC. This translates into CASSQDPGTGAYGYTF. The chain employs TRBV3-1 (or the pseudogene TRBV3-2) and TRBJ1-2; 10 nucleotides agree with TRBD1. In germline, CDR1 is LGHDT, CDR2 YNNKEL (reference sequence). After removal of 0 bases from V and 5 bases from J, the junction contained 6 bases not matched to a gene. This CDR3 is 16 amino acids long.